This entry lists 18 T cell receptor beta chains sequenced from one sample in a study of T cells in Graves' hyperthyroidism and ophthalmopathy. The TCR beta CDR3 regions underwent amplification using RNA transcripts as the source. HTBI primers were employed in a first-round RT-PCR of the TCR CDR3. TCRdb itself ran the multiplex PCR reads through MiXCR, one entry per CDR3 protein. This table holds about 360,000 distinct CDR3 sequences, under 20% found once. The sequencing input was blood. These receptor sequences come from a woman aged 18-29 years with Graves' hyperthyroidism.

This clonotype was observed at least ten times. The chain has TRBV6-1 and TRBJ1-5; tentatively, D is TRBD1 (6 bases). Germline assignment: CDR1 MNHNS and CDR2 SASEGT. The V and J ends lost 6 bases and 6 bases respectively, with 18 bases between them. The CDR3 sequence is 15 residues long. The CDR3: CASSQGVQGIQPQHF. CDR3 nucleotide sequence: TGTGCCAGCAGCCAAGGGGTCCAGGGGATTCAGCCCCAGCATTTT.

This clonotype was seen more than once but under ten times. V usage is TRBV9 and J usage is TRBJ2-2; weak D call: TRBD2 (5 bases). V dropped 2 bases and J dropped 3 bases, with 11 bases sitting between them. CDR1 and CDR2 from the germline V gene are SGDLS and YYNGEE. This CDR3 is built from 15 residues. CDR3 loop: CASSVPNGDTGELFF. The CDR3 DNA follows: TGTGCCAGCAGCGTGCCCAACGGGGACACCGGGGAGCTGTTTTTT.

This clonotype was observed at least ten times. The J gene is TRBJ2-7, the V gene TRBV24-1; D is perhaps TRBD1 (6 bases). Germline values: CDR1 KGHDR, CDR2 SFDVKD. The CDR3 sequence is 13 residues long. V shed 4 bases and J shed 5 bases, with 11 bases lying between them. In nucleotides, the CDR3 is TGTGCCACCAGTGACCAGGGGTACCACGAGCAGTACTTC. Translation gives CATSDQGYHEQYF.

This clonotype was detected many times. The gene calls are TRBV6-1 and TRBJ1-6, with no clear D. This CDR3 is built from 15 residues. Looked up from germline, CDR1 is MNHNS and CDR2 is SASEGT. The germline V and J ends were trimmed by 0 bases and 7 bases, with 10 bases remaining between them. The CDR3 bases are TGTGCCAGCAGTGAAGCAACCACCCCAAATTCACCCCTCCACTTT. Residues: CASSEATTPNSPLHF.

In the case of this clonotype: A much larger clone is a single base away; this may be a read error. In nucleotides, the CDR3 is TGTGCCAGCTGGTTCGGTGCGACCAGGGAGCTGTTTTTT. Its protein product is CASWFGATRELFF. The rearrangement uses TRBV6-1 and TRBJ2-2; no reliable D call. Per the germline V gene, CDR1 is MNHNS and CDR2 is SASEGT. The V and J ends lost 8 bases and 9 bases respectively, with 16 bases between them. The CDR3 totals 13 residues.

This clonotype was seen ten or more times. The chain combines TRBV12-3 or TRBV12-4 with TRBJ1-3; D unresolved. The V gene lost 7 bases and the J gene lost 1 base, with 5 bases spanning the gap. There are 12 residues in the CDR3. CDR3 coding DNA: TGTGCCAGCACGGATTCTGGAAACACCATATATTTT. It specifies CASTDSGNTIYF.

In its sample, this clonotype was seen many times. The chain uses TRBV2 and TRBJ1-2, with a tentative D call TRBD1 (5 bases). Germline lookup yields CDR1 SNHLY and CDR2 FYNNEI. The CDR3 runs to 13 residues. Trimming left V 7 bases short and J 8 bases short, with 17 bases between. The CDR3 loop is CASTPAGKEGYTF. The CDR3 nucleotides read TGTGCCAGCACCCCAGCAGGGAAGGAGGGCTACACCTTC.

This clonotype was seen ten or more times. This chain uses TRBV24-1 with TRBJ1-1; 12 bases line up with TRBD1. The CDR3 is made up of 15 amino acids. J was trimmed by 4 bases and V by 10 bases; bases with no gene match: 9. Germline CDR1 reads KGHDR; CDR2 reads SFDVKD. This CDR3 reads CATRPGQGAGTEAFF. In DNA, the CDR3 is TGTGCCACTAGGCCGGGACAGGGGGCGGGCACTGAAGCTTTCTTT.

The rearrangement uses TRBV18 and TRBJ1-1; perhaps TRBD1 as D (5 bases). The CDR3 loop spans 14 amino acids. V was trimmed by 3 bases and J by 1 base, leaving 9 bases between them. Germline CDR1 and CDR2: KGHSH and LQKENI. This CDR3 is CASSPFQGNTEAFF. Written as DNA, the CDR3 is TGTGCCAGCTCACCGTTCCAGGGGAACACTGAAGCTTTCTTT.

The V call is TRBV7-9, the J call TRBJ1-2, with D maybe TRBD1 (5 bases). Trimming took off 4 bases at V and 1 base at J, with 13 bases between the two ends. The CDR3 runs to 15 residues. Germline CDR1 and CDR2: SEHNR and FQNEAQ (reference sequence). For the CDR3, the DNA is TGTGCCAGCAGCTCTCGGACATTAGATAACTATGGCTACACCTTC. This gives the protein CASSSRTLDNYGYTF.

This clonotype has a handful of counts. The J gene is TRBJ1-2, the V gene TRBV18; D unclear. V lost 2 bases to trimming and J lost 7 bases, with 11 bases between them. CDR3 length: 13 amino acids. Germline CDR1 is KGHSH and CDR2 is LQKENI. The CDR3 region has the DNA TGTGCCAGCTCACCAGACCCGTTGGGTGGCTACACCTTC. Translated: CASSPDPLGGYTF.

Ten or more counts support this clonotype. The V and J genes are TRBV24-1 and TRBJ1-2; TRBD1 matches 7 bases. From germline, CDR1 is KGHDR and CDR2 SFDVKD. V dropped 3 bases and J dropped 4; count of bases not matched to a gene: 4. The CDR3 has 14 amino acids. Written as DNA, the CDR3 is TGTGCCACCAGTGATGTTCGGGACAGCTATGGCTACACCTTC. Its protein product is CATSDVRDSYGYTF.

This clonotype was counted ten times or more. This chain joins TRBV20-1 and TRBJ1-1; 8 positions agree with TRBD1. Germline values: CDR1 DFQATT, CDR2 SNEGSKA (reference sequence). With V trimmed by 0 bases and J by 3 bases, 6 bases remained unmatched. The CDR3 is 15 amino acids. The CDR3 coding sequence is TGCAGTGCTAGAGATGGACAGGGCCTTTACACTGAAGCTTTCTTT. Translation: CSARDGQGLYTEAFF.

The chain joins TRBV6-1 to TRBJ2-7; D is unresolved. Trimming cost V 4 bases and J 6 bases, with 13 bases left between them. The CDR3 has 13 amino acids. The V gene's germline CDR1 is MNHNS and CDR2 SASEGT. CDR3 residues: CASSAVQASEQYF. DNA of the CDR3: TGTGCCAGCAGTGCCGTGCAGGCTAGCGAGCAGTACTTC.

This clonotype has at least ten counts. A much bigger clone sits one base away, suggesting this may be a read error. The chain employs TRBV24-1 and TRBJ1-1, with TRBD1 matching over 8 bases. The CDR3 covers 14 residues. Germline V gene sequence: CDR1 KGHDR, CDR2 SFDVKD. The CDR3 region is CATSKDRDATEASF. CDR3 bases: TGTGCCACCAGCAAGGACAGGGACGCCACTGAAGCTTCCTTT.

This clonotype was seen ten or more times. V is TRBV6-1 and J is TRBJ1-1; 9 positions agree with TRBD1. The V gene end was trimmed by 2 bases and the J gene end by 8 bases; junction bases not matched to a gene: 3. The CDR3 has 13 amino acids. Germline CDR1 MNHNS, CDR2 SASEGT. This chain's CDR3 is CASSEKDRGEAFF. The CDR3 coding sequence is TGTGCCAGCAGTGAAAAGGACAGGGGAGAAGCTTTCTTT.

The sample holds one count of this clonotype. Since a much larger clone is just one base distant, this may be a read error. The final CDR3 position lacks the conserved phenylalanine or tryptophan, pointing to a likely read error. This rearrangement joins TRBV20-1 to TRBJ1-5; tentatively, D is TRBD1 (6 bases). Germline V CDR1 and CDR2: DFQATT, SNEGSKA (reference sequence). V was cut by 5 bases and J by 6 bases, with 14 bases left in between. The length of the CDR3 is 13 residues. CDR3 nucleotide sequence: TGCAGTGCTGCCCCAGGGGTAGGTCAGCCCCAGCATGTT. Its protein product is CSAAPGVGQPQHV.

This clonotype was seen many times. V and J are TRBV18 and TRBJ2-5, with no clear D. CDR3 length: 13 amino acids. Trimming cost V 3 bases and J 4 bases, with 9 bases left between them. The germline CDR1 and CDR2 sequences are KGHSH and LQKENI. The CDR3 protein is CASSPGNRETQYF. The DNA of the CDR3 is TGTGCCAGCTCACCGGGTAACCGAGAGACCCAGTACTTC.